This record looks at one T cell receptor (beta chain) sequence and its context. Trimming took 2 bases from V and 7 from J, leaving 8 bases between them. The CDR3 loop spans 11 amino acids. Germline lookup yields CDR1 GTSNPN and CDR2 SVGIG (reference sequence). The sample belongs to a study of blood T cell repertoires in COVID-19. Profiling relied on immunoSEQ multiplex PCR, and the TCRdb table lists in-frame clones only, not all of them. The sample has 100,000 to 110,000 clones, about 80% seen once; the top ten hold about an eighth. This chain connects TRBV30 to TRBJ1-2, with no clear D. The sequence was collected from an older woman with acute or convalescent COVID-19. The source material was peripheral blood. The CDR3 coding sequence is TGTGCCTGGAGTACAACGCCTGGCTACACCTTC. Translating gives CAWSTTPGYTF.